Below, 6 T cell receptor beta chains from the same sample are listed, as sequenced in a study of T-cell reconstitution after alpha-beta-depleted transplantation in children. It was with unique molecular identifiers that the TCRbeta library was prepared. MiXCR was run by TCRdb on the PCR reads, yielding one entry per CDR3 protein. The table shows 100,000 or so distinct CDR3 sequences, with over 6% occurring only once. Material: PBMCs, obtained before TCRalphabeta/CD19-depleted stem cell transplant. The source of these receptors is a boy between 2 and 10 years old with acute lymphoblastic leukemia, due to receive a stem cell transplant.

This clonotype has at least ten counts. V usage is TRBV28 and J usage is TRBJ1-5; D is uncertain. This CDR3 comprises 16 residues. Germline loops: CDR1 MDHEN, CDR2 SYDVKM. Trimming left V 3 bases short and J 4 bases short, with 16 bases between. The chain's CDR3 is CASSFNQEYRNQPQHF. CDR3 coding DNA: TGTGCCAGCAGTTTTAATCAGGAGTACCGAAATCAGCCCCAGCATTTT. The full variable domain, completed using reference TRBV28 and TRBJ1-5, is DVKVTQSSRYLVKRTGEKVFLECVQDMDHENMFWYRQDPGLGLRLIYFSYDVKMKEKGDIPEGYSVSREKKERFSLILESASTNQTSMYLCASSFNQEYRNQPQHFGDGTRLSIL.

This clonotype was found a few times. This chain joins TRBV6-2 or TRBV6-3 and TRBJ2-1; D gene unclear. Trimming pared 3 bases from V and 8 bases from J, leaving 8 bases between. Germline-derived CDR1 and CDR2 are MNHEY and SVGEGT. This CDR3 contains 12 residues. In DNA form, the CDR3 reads TGTGCCAGCAGTTATCGGTGGGATGAGCAGTTCTTC. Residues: CASSYRWDEQFF.

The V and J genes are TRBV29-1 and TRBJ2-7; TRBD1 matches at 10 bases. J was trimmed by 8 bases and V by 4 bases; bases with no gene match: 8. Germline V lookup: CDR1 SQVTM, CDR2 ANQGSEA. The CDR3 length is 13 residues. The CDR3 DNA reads TGCAGCGTTGGGTGGACAGGGGGAAGTAAGCAGTACTTC. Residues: CSVGWTGGSKQYF.

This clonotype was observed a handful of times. The CDR3 DNA reads TGTGCCAGCAGCTTAGCTGGCAGCCTATCACCCCTCCACTTT. As protein: CASSLAGSLSPLHF. The rearrangement joins TRBV7-2 to TRBJ1-6; D remains unclear. This CDR3 spans 14 amino acids. CDR1 and CDR2 (germline): SGHTA, FQGNSA. V was trimmed by 0 bases and J by 10 bases, leaving 10 bases between them.

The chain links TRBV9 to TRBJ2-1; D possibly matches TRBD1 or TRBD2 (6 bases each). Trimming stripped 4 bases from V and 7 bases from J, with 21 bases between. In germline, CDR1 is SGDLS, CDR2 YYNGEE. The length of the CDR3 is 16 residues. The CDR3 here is CASSLKGGALTNEQFF. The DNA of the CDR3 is TGTGCCAGCAGCCTCAAGGGGGGCGCACTAACGAATGAGCAGTTCTTC.

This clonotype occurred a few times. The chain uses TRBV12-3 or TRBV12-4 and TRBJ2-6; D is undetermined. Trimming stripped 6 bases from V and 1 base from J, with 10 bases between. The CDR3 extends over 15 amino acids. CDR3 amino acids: CASSPPGSGANVLTF. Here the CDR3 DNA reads TGTGCCAGCAGCCCCCCCGGGTCTGGGGCCAACGTCCTGACTTTC.